This entry lists 21 T cell receptor beta chains sequenced from one sample in a study of T-cell reconstitution after alpha-beta-depleted transplantation in children. Unique molecular identifiers were incorporated during preparation of the TCRbeta library. TCRdb recomputed calls from the PCR reads with MiXCR, one row per CDR3 protein. Of about 500,000 distinct CDR3 sequences in the sample, roughly 10% were seen once. The sample here was PBMCs, mostly from graft donor cells, taken 180 days after TCRalphabeta/CD19-depleted stem cell transplant. These receptors were obtained from a female patient aged 2-9 years who had a stem cell transplant for aplastic anemia, so the T cells may come from the graft donor.

A few counts support this clonotype. V and J are TRBV21-1 and TRBJ1-5. TRBV21-1 counts as a pseudogene. The CDR3 covers 19 residues. As DNA, the CDR3 is TGTGCCAGCAGCAAAAACACCCAGCGGAAGGATGCCGACAATCAGCCCCAGCATTTT. Its protein product is CASSKNTQRKDADNQPQHF.

In this sample, this clonotype turned up a few times. The gene calls are TRBV6-5 and TRBJ2-1, with 15 bases fitting TRBD2. Germline V gene sequence: CDR1 MNHEY, CDR2 SVGAGI. V was pared by 4 bases and J by 5 bases, with 0 bases of the junction left unmatched. The CDR3 spans 15 residues. The CDR3 region is CASSWTSGRDNEQFF. The CDR3 coding sequence is TGTGCCAGCAGTTGGACTAGCGGGAGGGACAATGAGCAGTTCTTC.

Only a few counts were recorded for this clonotype. The chain has TRBV20-1 and TRBJ2-3; D gene ambiguous. CDR1 is DFQATT, CDR2 SNEGSKA, per germline (reference sequence). Trimming took off 3 bases at V and 4 bases at J, with 8 bases between the two ends. This CDR3 has 12 residues. For the CDR3, the DNA is TGCAGTGCTAGTTTCCGCTCAGATACGCAGTATTTT. Encoded protein: CSASFRSDTQYF.

This chain uses TRBV20-1 with TRBJ2-2; TRBD1 matches at 11 bases. Looked up from germline, CDR1 is DFQATT and CDR2 is SNEGSKA (reference sequence). The CDR3 loop spans 14 amino acids. J was trimmed by 4 bases and V by 4 bases; bases with no gene match: 2. The CDR3 protein is CSAMDRGLTGELFF. In DNA form, the CDR3 reads TGCAGTGCTATGGACAGGGGGCTCACCGGGGAGCTGTTTTTT.

This clonotype was observed a few times. The V and J genes are TRBV29-1 and TRBJ2-7; no reliable D call. The germline gives CDR1 SQVTM, CDR2 ANQGSEA. The CDR3 sequence is 15 residues long. V dropped 5 bases and J dropped 3 bases, with 20 bases sitting between them. This chain's CDR3 is CSVLGSQGYLYEQYF. CDR3 nucleotide sequence: TGCAGCGTTCTCGGGTCCCAAGGGTACCTCTACGAGCAGTACTTC.

This clonotype was recorded a few times. This chain uses TRBV29-1 with TRBJ2-1; 11 bases are a match to TRBD2. The CDR3 has 14 amino acids. Unmatched junction bases numbered 4, after V lost 2 bases and J lost 7 bases. The V gene's germline CDR1 is SQVTM and CDR2 ANQGSEA. CDR3 sequence (DNA): TGCAGCGTTGAACCACTAGCGGGAGAGAATGAGCAGTTCTTC. Its protein product is CSVEPLAGENEQFF.

The chain has TRBV12-3 or TRBV12-4 and TRBJ1-1, with D hard to call. Between the trimmed V and J ends, which lost 7 bases and 7 bases, there was a span of 10 bases. The CDR3 runs 11 residues. Written as DNA, the CDR3 is TGTGCCAGCAAGATCCGGGGTGAAGCTTTCTTT. Protein: CASKIRGEAFF.

J is TRBJ1-5 and V is TRBV20-1; 7 bases align to TRBD1. Trimming cost V 5 bases and J 3 bases; bases outside gene matches: 10. CDR1 DFQATT and CDR2 SNEGSKA come from the germline V gene (reference sequence). This CDR3 has 15 residues. As DNA, the CDR3 is TGCAGTGCTCAGTCCTGGACAGGCTACAATCAGCCCCAGCATTTT. Its translation is CSAQSWTGYNQPQHF.

The chain is built from TRBV20-1 and TRBJ2-2; D is possibly TRBD2 (5 bases). Germline CDR1 reads DFQATT; CDR2 reads SNEGSKA (reference sequence). The CDR3 runs 13 residues. The V and J ends lost 6 bases and 4 bases respectively, with 12 bases between them. Here the CDR3 DNA reads TGCAGTGCCCGGGATTTTATCACCGGGGAGCTGTTTTTT. Translation: CSARDFITGELFF.

A few counts support this clonotype. This CDR3 is CSASWETQYF. CDR3 DNA sequence: TGCAGTGCTAGTTGGGAGACCCAGTACTTC. The chain employs TRBV20-1 and TRBJ2-5; D gene unclear. Trimming shortened V by 3 bases and J by 5 bases, and 4 bases separated the two germline ends. Per the germline V gene, CDR1 is DFQATT and CDR2 is SNEGSKA (reference sequence). This CDR3 comprises 10 residues.

CDR3 region: CSAREGSVGTDTQYF. CDR3 bases: TGCAGTGCTAGAGAGGGCAGCGTTGGCACAGATACGCAGTATTTT. The V call is TRBV20-1, the J call TRBJ2-3, with D uncertain. V was shortened by 0 bases and J by 1 base, with 11 bases between the two germline ends. Germline values: CDR1 DFQATT, CDR2 SNEGSKA (reference sequence). The CDR3 totals 15 residues.

The rearrangement links TRBV6-6 to TRBJ2-3; tentatively, D is TRBD2 (5 bases). Between the trimmed V and J ends, which lost 2 bases and 5 bases, there was a span of 5 bases. Per the germline V gene, CDR1 is MNHNY and CDR2 is SVGAGI (reference sequence). This CDR3 contains 12 residues. In nucleotides, the CDR3 is TGTGCCAGCAGTTACGGGAGAGATACGCAGTATTTT. This codes for CASSYGRDTQYF.

This clonotype was counted a few times. The chain links TRBV7-2 to TRBJ2-2, with D perhaps TRBD1 (5 bases). The CDR3 spans 14 residues. V gave up 6 bases and J gave up 7 bases, with 15 bases separating them. CDR1 is SGHTA and CDR2 is FQGNSA in the germline V gene. In DNA, the CDR3 is TGTGCCAGCAGGGAAGGACAAAGCTTCGGGGAGCTGTTTTTT. Translated: CASREGQSFGELFF. Complete variable domain (other parts from reference TRBV7-2 and TRBJ2-2): GAGVSQSPSNKVTEKGKDVELRCDPISGHTALYWYRQSLGQGLEFLIYFQGNSAPDKSGLPSDRFSAERTGGSVSTLTIQRTQQEDSAVYLCASREGQSFGELFFGEGSRLTVL.

V gene TRBV9 combines with J gene TRBJ2-3; D unresolved. CDR1 is SGDLS, CDR2 YYNGEE, per germline. V was trimmed by 3 bases and J by 0 bases, leaving 8 bases between them. The CDR3 extends over 14 amino acids. The CDR3 region is CASSAGLSTDTQYF. Written as DNA, the CDR3 is TGTGCCAGCAGCGCCGGTTTGAGCACAGATACGCAGTATTTT.

This clonotype has more than one count but fewer than ten. V usage is TRBV7-2 and J usage is TRBJ2-3; TRBD2 matches at 8 bases. The CDR3 runs to 14 residues. Per the germline V gene, CDR1 is SGHTA and CDR2 is FQGNSA. With 0 bases clipped from V and 9 bases from J, the junction kept 5 bases outside the gene matches. The CDR3 region is CASSLARTSPTQYF. As DNA, the CDR3 is TGTGCCAGCAGCTTAGCGCGGACTAGCCCGACGCAGTATTTT. Supplemented by reference TRBV7-2 and TRBJ2-3, the full variable domain reads GAGVSQSPSNKVTEKGKDVELRCDPISGHTALYWYRQSLGQGLEFLIYFQGNSAPDKSGLPSDRFSAERTGGSVSTLTIQRTQQEDSAVYLCASSLARTSPTQYFGPGTRLTVL.

This clonotype was detected only a few times. V usage is TRBV6-1 and J usage is TRBJ1-1; 8 bases map to TRBD1. From germline, CDR1 is MNHNS and CDR2 SASEGT. CDR3 length equals 15 residues. Germline trimming cut 4 bases from V and 5 bases from J; bases unmatched to any gene: 9. The CDR3 DNA is TGTGCCAGCAGTGTAAAGCAGGGGGCAGGGACTGAAGCTTTCTTT. Encoded protein: CASSVKQGAGTEAFF.

This rearrangement joins TRBV6-1 to TRBJ2-1, with 7 bases identical to TRBD1. The V gene's germline CDR1 is MNHNS and CDR2 SASEGT. The CDR3 is 16 amino acids. V trimming: 7 bases; J trimming: 10 bases; junction bases outside the gene matches: 19. CDR3 region: CASTKRDSLSQYEQFF. CDR3 bases: TGTGCCAGCACAAAGAGGGACAGCCTTTCCCAATACGAGCAGTTCTTC.

This clonotype was counted ten times or more. This chain uses TRBV10-1 with TRBJ2-7; D is unclear. Germline loops: CDR1 WNHNN, CDR2 SYGVQD (reference sequence). The CDR3 sequence is 14 residues long. Trimming removed 7 bases from V and 9 bases from J, with 22 bases in between. The CDR3: CASTTIRAVPRQYV. As DNA, the CDR3 is TGCGCCAGCACCACTATTCGGGCAGTACCAAGGCAGTACGTC.

This clonotype was recorded a few times. The rearrangement joins TRBV5-6 to TRBJ1-2; D gene ambiguous. The V end lost 4 bases, the J end lost 3 bases, and 10 bases lay between the germline ends. The CDR3 totals 13 residues. Germline CDR1 SGHDT, CDR2 YYEEEE. The CDR3 sequence: CASSHIPDYGYTF. The DNA for the CDR3 is TGTGCCAGCAGCCATATCCCGGACTATGGCTACACCTTC.

V gene TRBV28 combines with J gene TRBJ1-5, with 8 nucleotides matching TRBD1. Germline V gives CDR1 MDHEN, CDR2 SYDVKM. This CDR3 is built from 18 residues. After removal of 3 bases from V and 5 bases from J, the junction contained 15 bases not matched to a gene. The DNA of the CDR3 is TGTGCCAGCAGTTTCGAGAGTGCAGGGGGCGCAGGGTATCAGCCCCAGCATTTT. This sequence encodes CASSFESAGGAGYQPQHF.

The CDR3 spells CSVWTGEGHEQYF. As DNA, the CDR3 is TGCAGCGTGTGGACAGGGGAAGGCCACGAGCAGTACTTC. The J gene is TRBJ2-7, the V gene TRBV29-1; 9 positions agree with TRBD1. The J segment lost 5 bases and the V segment lost 6 bases, leaving 8 bases of the junction unmatched. In germline, CDR1 is SQVTM, CDR2 ANQGSEA. The CDR3 spans 13 residues.